This T cell receptor (beta chain) was sequenced in a study of control samples from healthy donors and cancer patients. Trimming shortened V by 2 bases and J by 10 bases, and 17 bases separated the two germline ends. The CDR3 sequence is 14 residues long. The germline CDR1 and CDR2 sequences are SGDLS and YYNGEE. The repertoire was sequenced with immunoSEQ multiplex PCR; TCRdb's copy has only in-frame clones and lacks some. The sample has 95,000 to 110,000 clones, around 89% seen once; the top ten hold 15% to 20%. The chain employs TRBV9 and TRBJ2-3, with D unresolved. The sequencing input was PBMCs. The clonotype originates from a man aged 60 to 75 with lung cancer. The CDR3 is CASSVLPERAPQYF. As DNA, the CDR3 is TGTGCCAGCAGCGTTCTACCCGAACGGGCCCCGCAGTATTTT.